These 3 T cell receptor beta chains share one sample of origin, sequenced in a study of molecular identifiers for immune sequencing clone quantification (dated by TCRdb to about 2018). The library was made by PCR. Data came from a NextSeq 500. TCRdb cleaned the public reads at Q25 with fastp, built clones with MiXCR and kept in-frame beta chains. Merged by CDR3 protein, the rows form single entries marked with the most common genes and DNA. This sample comprises approximately 680,000 distinct CDR3 sequences, about 25% of them detected only once. The ten largest make up 0.6% to 0.9% of the sample. Sequenced material: naive CD8+ T cells from blood, with Jurkat cell RNA spiked in. The cell subset or site label, read with the paper, signifies: FACS-sorted CD8+CD4-CCR7+CD45RA+ naive T cells. These receptors were obtained from a human donor in good health. Some libraries in this study had Jurkat cell RNA spiked in.

This rearrangement joins TRBV6-6 to TRBJ2-2; D may be TRBD1 or TRBD2 (10 bases each). The CDR3 loop spans 18 amino acids. CDR1 and CDR2 from the germline V gene are MNHNY and SVGAGI (reference sequence). V was clipped by 6 bases and J by 1 base, with 21 bases between them. The CDR3 region is CASRGTGASGGNTGELFF. CDR3 sequence (DNA): TGTGCCAGCAGGGGGACAGGGGCTAGCGGGGGGAACACCGGGGAGCTGTTTTTT.

This chain uses TRBV6-2 or TRBV6-3 with TRBJ1-1; the D is unclear. From germline, CDR1 is MNHEY and CDR2 SVGEGT. Trimming took 6 bases from V and 2 from J, leaving 16 bases between them. The CDR3 is 15 residues long. As DNA, the CDR3 is TGTGCCAGCAGATCCATGCCAGAAACTAACACTGAAGCTTTCTTT. Its protein is CASRSMPETNTEAFF.

The CDR3 reads CASSSASNATNEKLFF. CDR3 nucleotide sequence: TGTGCCAGCAGCTCAGCGAGTAATGCAACTAATGAAAAACTGTTTTTT. The V gene is TRBV7-4, the J gene TRBJ1-4; D remains ambiguous. CDR1 is SGHVT and CDR2 is SQSDAQ in the germline V gene. With 4 bases removed from V and 0 bases from J, the gap between germline ends came to 12 bases. This CDR3 has 16 amino acids.